A single sample gave rise to the 19 T cell receptor beta chains below, sequenced in a study of T cell repertoires in cytomegalovirus infection. TCRdb re-called the reads through MiXCR, storing one row per CDR3 protein. The repertoire holds around 530,000 distinct CDR3 sequences, with 26% as singletons. The sample was PBMCs. These TCRs come from a human donor in good health (CMV status not recorded). Some clones in this sample may be carry-over from other donors' samples.

The rearrangement uses TRBV29-1 and TRBJ2-6, with D possibly TRBD1 on 5 matching bases. V lost 7 bases to trimming and J lost 0 bases, with 13 bases between them. This CDR3 is built from 15 residues. Germline-derived CDR1 and CDR2 are SQVTM and ANQGSEA. CDR3 bases: TGCAGCGCCCTAGGCGACAGCTCTGGGGCCAACGTCCTGACTTTC. It yields the protein CSALGDSSGANVLTF.

V usage is TRBV5-6 and J usage is TRBJ2-5; 7 bases are a match to TRBD1. Germline V gives CDR1 SGHDT, CDR2 YYEEEE. The CDR3 extends over 16 amino acids. V dropped 4 bases and J dropped 6; count of bases not matched to a gene: 15. The CDR3 loop reads CASSGRQGRELQTQYF. The DNA for the CDR3 is TGTGCCAGCAGCGGCCGACAGGGACGGGAATTGCAGACCCAGTACTTC. The full variable domain, in which reference TRBV5-6 and TRBJ2-5 provide the parts outside the CDR3, is DAGVTQSPTHLIKTRGQQVTLRCSPKSGHDTVSWYQQALGQGPQFIFQYYEEEERQRGNFPDRFSGHQFPNYSSELNVNALLLGDSALYLCASSGRQGRELQTQYFGPGTRLLVL.

The chain has TRBV19 and TRBJ1-3, with no clear D. V dropped 2 bases and J dropped 0 bases, with 11 bases sitting between them. Germline lookup yields CDR1 LNHDA and CDR2 SQIVND (reference sequence). This CDR3 comprises 16 residues. CDR3 protein: CASSISSSFSGNTIYF. Here the CDR3 DNA reads TGTGCCAGTAGTATATCCAGCTCATTCTCTGGAAACACCATATATTTT.

The sample holds a few counts of this clonotype. The chain carries TRBV7-2 and TRBJ2-5; no firm D call. Germline CDR1 is SGHTA and CDR2 is FQGNSA. Trimming removed 1 base from V and 4 bases from J, with 4 bases in between. CDR3 length equals 12 residues. In DNA form, the CDR3 reads TGTGCCAGCAGCTTAGAGACAGAGACCCAGTACTTC. Protein: CASSLETETQYF.

The chain links TRBV5-4 to TRBJ2-1, with D possibly matching TRBD2 (5 bases). Germline assignment: CDR1 SGHNT and CDR2 YYREEE (reference sequence). CDR3 size: 15 residues. Trimming removed 2 bases from V and 9 bases from J, with 18 bases in between. Written as DNA, the CDR3 is TGTGCCAGCAGCTTATTTTCCCACCTACGGGGTGAGCAGTTCTTC. Amino acid sequence: CASSLFSHLRGEQFF.

The chain recombines TRBV4-1 with TRBJ1-5; D uncertain. Germline lookup yields CDR1 MGHRA and CDR2 YSYEKL. Trimming took 1 base from V and 6 from J, leaving 7 bases between them. This CDR3 region has 13 residues. CDR3 residues: CASSQGTGQPQHF. For the CDR3, the DNA is TGCGCCAGCAGCCAAGGAACGGGTCAGCCCCAGCATTTT.

This clonotype came up many times. CDR3 protein: CASSSYTGPTNEKLFF. In DNA form, the CDR3 reads TGTGCCAGCAGCTCATATACAGGGCCAACTAATGAAAAACTGTTTTTT. The chain is built from TRBV7-2 and TRBJ1-4; D perhaps matches TRBD1 (6 bases). The CDR3 runs to 16 residues. CDR1 and CDR2 from the germline V gene are SGHTA and FQGNSA. Deletions cut 4 bases from V and 0 bases from J, with 12 bases between.

This clonotype appeared a few times. V and J are TRBV4-1 and TRBJ2-3; TRBD2 matches 8 bases. Germline-derived CDR1 and CDR2 are MGHRA and YSYEKL. This CDR3 contains 15 residues. V dropped 4 bases and J dropped 4; count of bases not matched to a gene: 7. The CDR3 protein is CASSRISGAADTQYF. In nucleotides, the CDR3 is TGCGCCAGCAGCCGAATTAGCGGGGCCGCAGATACGCAGTATTTT.

V gene TRBV12-3 or TRBV12-4 combines with J gene TRBJ2-2; D uncertain. The CDR3 consists of 15 residues. V dropped 7 bases and J dropped 1 base, with 13 bases sitting between them. CDR3 in DNA: TGTGCCAGCATCGGGCATCCAGGGAACACCGGGGAGCTGTTTTTT. Protein sequence: CASIGHPGNTGELFF.

The sample holds many counts of this clonotype. The chain has TRBV7-8 and TRBJ1-5, with D tentatively TRBD1 (5 bases). This CDR3 has 15 residues. Trimming removed 0 bases at V and 5 bases at J, with 11 bases between. Germline loops: CDR1 SGHVS, CDR2 FQNEAQ. The CDR3 DNA follows: TGTGCCAGCAGCTTAGCCCGGGGGAGGGATCAGCCCCAGCATTTT. Translation gives CASSLARGRDQPQHF.

This clonotype was seen repeatedly, ten times or more. The CDR3 loop is CAIDTGNSPLHF. In DNA, the CDR3 is TGTGCCATCGACACGGGAAATTCACCCCTCCACTTT. This chain links TRBV28 with TRBJ1-6; D not resolved. The germline gives CDR1 MDHEN, CDR2 SYDVKM. CDR3 length: 12 residues. V dropped 10 bases and J dropped 7 bases, with 11 bases sitting between them.

The chain uses TRBV15 and TRBJ2-2; TRBD2 matches at 13 bases. Trimming took 0 bases from V and 3 from J; bases not matched to a gene: 10. CDR3 size: 20 residues. From germline, CDR1 is LNHNV and CDR2 YYDKDF (reference sequence). CDR3 nucleotides: TGTGCCACCAGCAGAGAAAGGTGGACTAGCGGGAGTTCTTACACCGGGGAGCTGTTTTTT. This translates into CATSRERWTSGSSYTGELFF.

Many counts were recorded for this clonotype. The chain links TRBV7-8 to TRBJ2-7; D is possibly TRBD2 (6 bases). The CDR3 has 17 residues. V gave up 2 bases and J gave up 2 bases, with 19 bases separating them. Germline loops: CDR1 SGHVS, CDR2 FQNEAQ. CDR3 bases: TGTGCCAGCAGCTTATCCCCCGGGCGGGGAGATACCTACGAGCAGTACTTC. It specifies CASSLSPGRGDTYEQYF. Full variable domain (remainder filled in from reference TRBV7-8 and TRBJ2-7): GAGVSQSPRYKVAKRGQDVALRCDPISGHVSLFWYQQALGQGPEFLTYFQNEAQLDKSGLPSDRFFAERPEGSVSTLKIQRTQQEDSAVYLCASSLSPGRGDTYEQYFGPGTRLTVT.

This chain joins TRBV6-2 or TRBV6-3 and TRBJ2-7; TRBD2 matches 10 bases. Germline trimming cut 2 bases from V and 10 bases from J; bases unmatched to any gene: 14. The CDR3 totals 16 residues. The germline V gene has CDR1 MNHEY and CDR2 SVGEGT. CDR3 sequence reads: CASSYASGSTLGDQYF. CDR3 coding DNA: TGTGCCAGCAGTTACGCTAGCGGGAGTACATTGGGCGACCAGTACTTC.

The chain joins TRBV7-9 to TRBJ1-2, with D unresolved. V was pared by 5 bases and J by 6 bases, with 16 bases between. Germline V gene data show CDR1 as SEHNR and CDR2 as FQNEAQ (reference sequence). CDR3 length: 14 residues. The CDR3 nucleotides are TGTGCCAGCAGCCCCCCCGGAAGCAAGAATGGCTACACCTTC. Protein: CASSPPGSKNGYTF.

This clonotype came up many times. The chain carries TRBV11-2 and TRBJ1-1, with 7 nucleotides matching TRBD1. This CDR3 region has 17 residues. Per the germline V gene, CDR1 is SGHAT and CDR2 is FQNNGV. J gave up 2 bases and V 0 bases, and 9 bases lay outside the gene matches. The CDR3 bases are TGTGCCAGCAGCTTAGAGGACAGGTCAAGACCCAACACTGAAGCTTTCTTT. Translation gives CASSLEDRSRPNTEAFF. The whole variable domain, remainder taken from reference TRBV11-2 and TRBJ1-1, is EAGVAQSPRYKIIEKRQSVAFWCNPISGHATLYWYQQILGQGPKLLIQFQNNGVVDDSQLPKDRFSAERLKGVDSTLKIQPAKLEDSAVYLCASSLEDRSRPNTEAFFGQGTRLTVV.

This chain connects TRBV25-1 to TRBJ2-2, with 12 nucleotides matching TRBD2. Trimming removed 0 bases from V and 1 base from J; junction bases left unmatched: 9. Germline V lookup: CDR1 MGHDK, CDR2 SYGVNS. This CDR3 contains 20 residues. The CDR3 bases are TGTGCCAGCAGTGAATATATTCGGGAGACTAGCGGGGGGAACACCGGGGAGCTGTTTTTT. Amino acids: CASSEYIRETSGGNTGELFF.

This sequence joins TRBV6-2 or TRBV6-3 and TRBJ2-1; tentatively, D is TRBD2 (5 bases). Per the germline V gene, CDR1 is MNHEY and CDR2 is SVGEGT. There are 16 residues in the CDR3. V lost 4 bases to trimming and J lost 6 bases, with 19 bases between them. CDR3 DNA: TGTGCCAGCAGTTCCGCGACACTAGTAAAGTCCAATGAGCAGTTCTTC. Residues: CASSSATLVKSNEQFF.

In its sample, this clonotype was seen a few times. The chain is built from TRBV6-2 or TRBV6-3 and TRBJ2-7; the D gene is possibly TRBD1 (6 bases). Trimming took off 9 bases at V and 2 bases at J, with 14 bases between the two ends. Germline values: CDR1 MNHEY, CDR2 SVGEGT. This CDR3 region has 13 residues. CDR3: CASQDGQTYEQYV. DNA of the CDR3: TGTGCCAGTCAGGATGGACAGACCTACGAGCAGTACGTC.